This paragraph covers one TCR beta chain sequence. The antigen is unknown. The ends lost 0 bases at V and 8 bases at J; junction bases unmatched: 13. The CDR3 consists of 16 residues. Per germline, CDR1 SGHRS and CDR2 YFSETQ. The data are from a study of T cell responses to AZD1222 COVID-19 vaccine. General study results and limits: Spike was spanned by vaccine-associated CD4 TCRs, which were dominant at 160-218 and 743-854. Donors skewed white British and female; clonal diversity was possibly underestimated. Repertoires were collected only later (after the peak T cell response had occurred). Reports indicate that nearly half of spike-specific TCRs are directed at unmutated variant regions.

Libraries were prepared by immunoSEQ multiplex PCR; TCRdb keeps only in-frame clonotypes and omits some of them. The sample includes about 94,000 clones, roughly 90% of them seen just once. The TCR was taken from an adult who received the AZD1222 COVID-19 vaccine. The rearrangement uses TRBV5-1 and TRBJ1-2; 7 nucleotides agree with TRBD1. The material was peripheral blood, obtained 28 days after the second AZD1222 dose. Here the CDR3 reads CASSLGGGGAPEGYTF. CDR3 coding DNA: TGCGCCAGCAGCTTGGGAGGAGGGGGCGCCCCGGAGGGCTACACCTTC.